A selection of T cell receptor beta chains follows, all from one sample in a study of shared clonotypes between healthy human individuals. The data were produced by immunoSEQ multiplex PCR, yet TCRdb's version contains in-frame clones alone and is incomplete. The repertoire has 330,000 or so clones, 74% of them found once; the top ten carry around a tenth. What was sequenced was memory CD4+ T cells sorted from blood. The receptors shown here come from a man aged 25 to 40 in good health. Each CDR3 is given without its conserved first and last residue. The order of the fields is V gene, clone size, J gene, CDR3 protein. The listing skips clone size in some rows; elsewhere it reads once, few, many or a size class.

>TRBV5-1|-|TRBJ1-1
ASSLVGTTEAF
>TRBV11-1|-|TRBJ2-4
ASSLPTVARGAKNIQY
>TRBV28|-|TRBJ2-2
ASRRTGIYTGELF
>TRBV29-1|once|TRBJ2-1
SVASSYSNNEQF
>TRBV6-1|-|TRBJ2-3
ASSARGLAAIDTQY
>TRBV25-1|-|TRBJ2-3
ATQTGGMNTDTQY
>TRBV28|-|TRBJ2-1
ASSRWAGSHNEQF
>TRBV27|-|TRBJ2-3
ASRGLAVFTDTQY
>TRBV2|-|TRBJ2-7
ASSVRETYEQY
>TRBV19|-|TRBJ1-4
ASSMVAANEKLF
>TRBV18|-|TRBJ2-7
ASSPGGTSGDH
>TRBV5-1|-|TRBJ2-5
ASTLEETQY
>TRBV28|once|TRBJ2-5
ASSLRTSWETQY
>TRBV6-6|-|TRBJ2-1
ASNLLNEQF
>TRBV10-3|once|TRBJ2-7
AISESKAGQGANEQY
>TRBV7-2|few|TRBJ2-7
ASSLGPAWDEQY